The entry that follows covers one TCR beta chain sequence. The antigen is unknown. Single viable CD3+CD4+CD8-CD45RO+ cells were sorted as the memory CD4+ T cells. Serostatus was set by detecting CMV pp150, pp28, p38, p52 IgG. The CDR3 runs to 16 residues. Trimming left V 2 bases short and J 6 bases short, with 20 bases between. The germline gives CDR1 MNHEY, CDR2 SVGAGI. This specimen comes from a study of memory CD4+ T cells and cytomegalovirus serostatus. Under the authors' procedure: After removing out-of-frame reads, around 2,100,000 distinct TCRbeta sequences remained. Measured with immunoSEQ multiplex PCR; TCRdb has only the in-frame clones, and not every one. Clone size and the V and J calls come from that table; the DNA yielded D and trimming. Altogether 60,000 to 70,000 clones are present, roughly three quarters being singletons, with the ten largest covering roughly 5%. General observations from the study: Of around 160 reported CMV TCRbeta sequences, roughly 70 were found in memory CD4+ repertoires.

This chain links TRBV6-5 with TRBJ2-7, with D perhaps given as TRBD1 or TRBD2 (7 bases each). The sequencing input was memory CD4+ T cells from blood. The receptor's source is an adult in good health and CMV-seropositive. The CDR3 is CASSYRVQGGTGEQYF. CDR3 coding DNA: TGTGCCAGCAGTTACAGGGTCCAGGGGGGGACGGGCGAGCAGTACTTC.